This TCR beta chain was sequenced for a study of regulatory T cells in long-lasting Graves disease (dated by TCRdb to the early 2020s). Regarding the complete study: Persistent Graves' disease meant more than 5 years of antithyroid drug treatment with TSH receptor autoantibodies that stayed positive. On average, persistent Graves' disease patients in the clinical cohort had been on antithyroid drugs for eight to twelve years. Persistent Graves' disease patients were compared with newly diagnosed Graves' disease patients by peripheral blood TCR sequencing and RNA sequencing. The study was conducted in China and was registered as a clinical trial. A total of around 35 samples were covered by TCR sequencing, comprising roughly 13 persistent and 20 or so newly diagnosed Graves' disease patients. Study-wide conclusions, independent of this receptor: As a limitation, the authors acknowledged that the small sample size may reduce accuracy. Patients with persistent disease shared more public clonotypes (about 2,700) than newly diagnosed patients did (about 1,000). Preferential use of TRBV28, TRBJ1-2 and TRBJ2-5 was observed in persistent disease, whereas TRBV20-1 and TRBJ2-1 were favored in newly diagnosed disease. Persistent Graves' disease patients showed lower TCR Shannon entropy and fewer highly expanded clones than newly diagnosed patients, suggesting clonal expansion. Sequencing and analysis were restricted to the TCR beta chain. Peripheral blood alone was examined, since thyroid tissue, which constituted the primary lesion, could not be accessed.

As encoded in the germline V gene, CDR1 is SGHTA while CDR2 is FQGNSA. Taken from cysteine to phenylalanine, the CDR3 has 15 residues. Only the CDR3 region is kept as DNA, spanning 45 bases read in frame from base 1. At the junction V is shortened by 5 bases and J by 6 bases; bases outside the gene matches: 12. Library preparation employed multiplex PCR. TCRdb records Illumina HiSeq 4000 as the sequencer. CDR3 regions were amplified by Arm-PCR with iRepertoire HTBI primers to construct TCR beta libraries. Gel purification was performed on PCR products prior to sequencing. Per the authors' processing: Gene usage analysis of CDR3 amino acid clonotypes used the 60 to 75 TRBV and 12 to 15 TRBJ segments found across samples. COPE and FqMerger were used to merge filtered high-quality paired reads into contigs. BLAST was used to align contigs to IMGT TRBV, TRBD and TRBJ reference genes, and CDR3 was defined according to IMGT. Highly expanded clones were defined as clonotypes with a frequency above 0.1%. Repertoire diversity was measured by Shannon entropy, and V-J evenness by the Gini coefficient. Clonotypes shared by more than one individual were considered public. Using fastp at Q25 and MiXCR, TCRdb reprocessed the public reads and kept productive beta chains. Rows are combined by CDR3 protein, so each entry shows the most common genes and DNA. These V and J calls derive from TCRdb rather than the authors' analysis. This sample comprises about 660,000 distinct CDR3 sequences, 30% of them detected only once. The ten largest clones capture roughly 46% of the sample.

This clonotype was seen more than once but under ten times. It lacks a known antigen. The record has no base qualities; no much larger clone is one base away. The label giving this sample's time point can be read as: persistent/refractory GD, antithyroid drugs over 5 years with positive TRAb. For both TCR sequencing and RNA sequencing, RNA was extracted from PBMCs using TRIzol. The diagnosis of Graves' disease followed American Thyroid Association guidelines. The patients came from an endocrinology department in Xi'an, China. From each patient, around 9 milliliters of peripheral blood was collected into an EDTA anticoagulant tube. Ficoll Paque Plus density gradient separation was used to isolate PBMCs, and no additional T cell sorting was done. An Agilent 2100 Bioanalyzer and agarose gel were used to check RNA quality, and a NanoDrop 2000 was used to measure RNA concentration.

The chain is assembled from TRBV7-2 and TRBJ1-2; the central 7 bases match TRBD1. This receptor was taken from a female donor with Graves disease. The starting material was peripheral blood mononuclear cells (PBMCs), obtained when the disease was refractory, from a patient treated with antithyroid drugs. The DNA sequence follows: TGTGCCAGCAGCACTCGAGGACAGGCTTGGGATGGCTACACCTTC. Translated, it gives CASSTRGQAWDGYTF.